This T cell receptor beta chain was observed in a study of cytomegalovirus exposure and HLA in healthy donors. The primer mix had 60 Vbeta and 13 Jbeta primers. The repertoire was sequenced with immunoSEQ multiplex PCR; TCRdb's copy has only in-frame clones and lacks some. In all, the sample yields more than 200,000 clones. As regards this clone: What it binds is unknown.

CDR3 length equals 13 residues. Germline V lookup: CDR1 WSHSY, CDR2 SAAADI. With 2 bases clipped from V and 8 bases from J, the junction kept 4 bases outside the gene matches. Study-wide findings and caveats: A few chains linked to CMV were shown in vitro to be specific for CMV antigens. Reportedly, TCR beta sequences accurately predicted HLA-A and HLA-B alleles in most subjects. Reports indicated that the classifier achieved high specificity and sensitivity in diagnosing cytomegalovirus status. DRB1 showed the most TCR associations and HLA-C the fewest in a later analysis, as rates varied by HLA locus.

This clonotype was obtained from a woman aged 25 to 45 in good health and CMV-seropositive. Source material: PBMCs. This chain connects TRBV10-2 to TRBJ1-2, with 8 bases aligning to TRBD1. CDR3 DNA sequence: TGCGCCAGCAGTGAGGGGACAGGTTTAGGCTACACCTTC. Translation gives CASSEGTGLGYTF.